This T cell receptor beta chain was recorded in a study of blood T cell repertoires in COVID-19. Study-level background: Sources were T cells, B-cell-depleted T cells, or PBMCs; the material itself was cDNA or gDNA.

Clones were sequenced by immunoSEQ multiplex PCR, and TCRdb holds only the in-frame ones, with some missing. Of around 180,000 clones in the sample, approximately 80% were seen once. The CDR3 has 13 residues. Trimming took 1 base from V and 6 from J; bases not matched to a gene: 1. The sample consisted of peripheral blood. The clonotype originates from a human donor in a cohort sampled during active COVID-19. The chain recombines TRBV12-3 or TRBV12-4 with TRBJ1-2, with 8 bases fitting TRBD1. CDR3 DNA: TGTGCCAGCAGTTTAGAGACAGGGGATGGCTACACCTTC. Its protein product is CASSLETGDGYTF.